This T cell receptor beta chain was sequenced for a study of spatial heterogeneity in lung cancer (dated by TCRdb to the late 2010s). In the study overall: Beta-chain transcripts were consistently detected in greater numbers than alpha-chain transcripts, which likely reflected higher beta-chain transcript abundance. In the raw uncorrected reads, each unique combination of TCR and UMI appeared on average more than ten times. TCR alpha and beta repertoires were quantitatively compared across multiple tumor regions, matched nontumor lung and blood in non-small cell lung cancer. Nonsynonymous mutation counts, determined by whole-exome sequencing of tumor tissue, were related to TCR repertoire features. Both alpha and beta chains were TCR-sequenced in samples taken at surgery, namely 220 tumor regions, fewer than 80 matched nontumor lung samples and 56 PBMC samples. The research as a whole found: Additional single-cell paired TCR alpha and beta sequencing was considered necessary to confirm, at a functional level, the hypothesis that regional TCRs recognize regional mutations. Ubiquitous expanded tumor TCRs showed up in blood more often at tumor resection than at routine follow-up.

Libraries were made using 5' RACE. Sequenced on a NextSeq 500. To allow correction of PCR and sequencing errors, the TCR library protocol tagged every TCR cDNA molecule with a unique molecular identifier. Turning to the authors' computational methods: TCR identification, UMI-based error correction and CDR3 extraction were performed with Decombinator tools. TCRs above a frequency of 2 per 1,000, corresponding to the top 1% of the tumor frequency distribution, were defined as expanded. Renyi diversity was calculated using the R vegan package after each repertoire was subsampled 100 times to 5,000 TCRs. CDR3 similarity networks were built from amino acid triplet string-kernel similarity, connecting CDR3s with pairwise similarity above 0.82. TCRdb reprocessed the public reads (quality trimming at Q25 with fastp, clone calling with MiXCR) and kept in-frame beta chains. Every entry covers one CDR3 protein and lists the most common genes and DNA from its rows. The V and J calls reflect TCRdb's pipeline rather than the authors' work. The sample data list tens of thousands of distinct CDR3 sequences, and roughly 13% of these were observed just once. The top ten clonotypes cover around three fifths of the sample.

CDR3 length: 14 amino acids, cysteine to phenylalanine. Here the CDR3 DNA is all that survives: 42 bases in frame from base 1. This clonotype has more than one count but fewer than ten. Its antigen remains undetermined. Per-base qualities were not stored, and no clone one base away is much larger. What the time point label conveys for this sample: sample taken at primary tumor resection. The donors were around 69 patients from the lung TRACERx cohort who had early-stage, untreated non-small cell lung cancer. For TCR sequencing, whole RNA was extracted from tumor and nontumor lung tissue, or from cryopreserved PBMC samples, and no cell sorting was done. A patient was chosen for TCR sequencing only when enough RNA was available from at least two tumor regions.

This TCR was recovered from a male donor with early-stage non-small cell lung cancer. The chain uses TRBV21-1 and TRBJ1-5. TRBV21-1 constitutes a pseudogene. Material: PBMCs, obtained at surgery. The CDR3 region: CASSMSRFNQPQHF. In nucleotide form, the sequence is TGTGCCAGCAGCATGTCGCGTTTCAATCAGCCCCAGCATTTT.